The 26 T cell receptor beta chains reported below all come from one sample, sequenced in a study of blood T cell repertoires in COVID-19. Measured with immunoSEQ multiplex PCR; TCRdb has only the in-frame clones, and not every one. The table shows approximately 89,000 clones, with around four fifths occurring only once. The sample consisted of peripheral blood. The source of these receptors is a human donor in a cohort sampled during active COVID-19.

This chain uses TRBV28 with TRBJ1-1, with no clear D. V was cut by 8 bases and J by 1 base, with 17 bases left in between. Germline V gene data show CDR1 as MDHEN and CDR2 as SYDVKM. The length of the CDR3 is 15 residues. The CDR3 region has the DNA TGTGCCAGCCTTTCTCGAGGGCGGGGGAACACTGAAGCTTTCTTT. The encoded protein is CASLSRGRGNTEAFF.

J is TRBJ2-4 and V is TRBV18, with D unclear. This CDR3 has 17 amino acids. The ends were cut back, 0 bases at V and 2 bases at J, with 14 bases in the middle. Germline CDR1 is KGHSH and CDR2 is LQKENI. The CDR3 DNA reads TGTGCCAGCTCACCACCGCGGCCTATCGGTTCCAAAAACATTCAGTACTTC. It yields the protein CASSPPRPIGSKNIQYF. The variable domain in full, with the rest retrieved from reference TRBV18 and TRBJ2-4, is NAGVMQNPRHLVRRRGQEARLRCSPMKGHSHVYWYRQLPEEGLKFMVYLQKENIIDESGMPKERFSAEFPKEGPSILRIQQVVRGDSAAYFCASSPPRPIGSKNIQYFGAGTRLSVL.

This clone was picked up a small number of times. CDR3: CASSLSQGLSTEAFF. The DNA of the CDR3 is TGTGCCAGCAGTTTATCGCAGGGTTTGAGCACTGAAGCTTTCTTT. This sequence joins TRBV27 and TRBJ1-1; D might be TRBD1 (5 bases). This CDR3 contains 15 residues. Germline CDR1 reads MNHEY; CDR2 reads SMNVEV (reference sequence). V lost 0 bases to trimming and J lost 4 bases, with 12 bases between them.

The CDR3 protein is CASSPGQWNTEAFF. As DNA, the CDR3 is TGTGCCAGCAGCCCGGGACAGTGGAACACTGAAGCTTTCTTT. The rearrangement uses TRBV11-2 and TRBJ1-1; 7 bases fit TRBD1. This CDR3 has 14 amino acids. Per germline, CDR1 SGHAT and CDR2 FQNNGV. V gave up 5 bases and J gave up 1 base; unmatched junction bases: 4. The complete variable domain, with remaining parts taken from reference TRBV11-2 and TRBJ1-1, reads EAGVAQSPRYKIIEKRQSVAFWCNPISGHATLYWYQQILGQGPKLLIQFQNNGVVDDSQLPKDRFSAERLKGVDSTLKIQPAKLEDSAVYLCASSPGQWNTEAFFGQGTRLTVV.

This chain uses TRBV6-4 with TRBJ2-1; tentatively, D is TRBD2 (6 bases). The germline CDR1 and CDR2 sequences are MRHNA and SNTAGT. Trimming took off 2 bases at V and 9 bases at J, with 11 bases between the two ends. The CDR3 has 13 residues. The chain's CDR3 is CASSDRLGGEQFF. The DNA of the CDR3 is TGTGCCAGCAGTGACCGACTGGGGGGTGAGCAGTTCTTC.

The genes are TRBV30 and TRBJ1-5; 7 nucleotides agree with TRBD1. The germline V gene has CDR1 GTSNPN and CDR2 SVGIG (reference sequence). CDR3 length equals 14 residues. V was pared by 2 bases and J by 7 bases, with 8 bases of the junction left unmatched. CDR3 sequence: CAWSRRGPGQPQHF. CDR3 nucleotides: TGTGCCTGGAGTAGGAGGGGGCCGGGGCAGCCCCAGCATTTT.

The chain links TRBV18 to TRBJ1-6; 8 nucleotides align to TRBD1. Trimming at V came to 5 bases and at J to 7 bases, leaving 4 bases not matched to a gene. Germline CDR1 KGHSH, CDR2 LQKENI. This CDR3 comprises 14 residues. The CDR3 DNA is TGTGCCAGCTCATCAGGGGGCGCCAATTCACCCCTCCACTTT. Its translation is CASSSGGANSPLHF.

The rearrangement links TRBV18 to TRBJ1-6; tentatively, D is TRBD1 (5 bases). The germline V gene has CDR1 KGHSH and CDR2 LQKENI. V was cut by 5 bases and J by 3 bases, with 11 bases left in between. The CDR3 totals 15 residues. In DNA, the CDR3 is TGTGCCAGCTCATATCAGGGCCTCTATAATTCACCCCTCCACTTT. Its translation is CASSYQGLYNSPLHF. Complete variable domain (other parts from reference TRBV18 and TRBJ1-6): NAGVMQNPRHLVRRRGQEARLRCSPMKGHSHVYWYRQLPEEGLKFMVYLQKENIIDESGMPKERFSAEFPKEGPSILRIQQVVRGDSAAYFCASSYQGLYNSPLHFGNGTRLTVT.

The rearrangement joins TRBV25-1 to TRBJ2-7; maybe TRBD2 (5 bases). Deletions cut 10 bases from V and 1 base from J, with 20 bases between. The CDR3 is 15 residues long. Germline V gene sequence: CDR1 MGHDK, CDR2 SYGVNS. For the CDR3, the DNA is TGTGCCACCCGACCCCCCGAGGGCCCTTCCTACGAGCAGTACTTC. Residues: CATRPPEGPSYEQYF.

The V and J genes are TRBV18 and TRBJ2-3; a possible D gene is TRBD2 (6 bases). Trimming pared 3 bases from V and 8 bases from J, leaving 15 bases between. The germline V gene encodes CDR1 KGHSH and CDR2 LQKENI. This CDR3 is 14 amino acids long. This CDR3 is CASSPTGNGGTQYF. CDR3 nucleotides: TGTGCCAGCTCACCCACCGGAAACGGGGGTACGCAGTATTTT.

The chain uses TRBV24-1 and TRBJ2-2; D is possibly TRBD2 (5 bases). CDR1 is KGHDR, CDR2 SFDVKD, per germline. This CDR3 contains 13 residues. Trimming left V 5 bases short and J 6 bases short, with 9 bases between. CDR3 sequence: CATSVEGPGELFF. In DNA form, the CDR3 reads TGTGCCACCAGTGTTGAGGGCCCCGGGGAGCTGTTTTTT.

This clone was observed a few times. The V call is TRBV4-2, the J call TRBJ1-1; tentatively, D is TRBD1 (5 bases). V gave up 3 bases and J gave up 1 base, with 15 bases separating them. The germline V gene has CDR1 LGHNA and CDR2 YNFKEQ. The CDR3 has 16 residues. This chain's CDR3 is CASSQTLGGGNTEAFF. The CDR3 DNA sequence: TGTGCCAGCAGCCAGACCTTGGGGGGAGGGAACACTGAAGCTTTCTTT.

This clone was counted ten times or more. In DNA, the CDR3 is TGTGCCATCAGTGCTGACAGGGAGGCGTCCTACGAGCAGTACTTC. Amino acids: CAISADREASYEQYF. The V gene is TRBV10-3, the J gene TRBJ2-7; D might be TRBD1 (7 bases). The CDR3 has 15 residues. The germline V gene encodes CDR1 ENHRY and CDR2 SYGVKD. V was pared by 4 bases and J by 1 base, with 14 bases between.

The rearrangement uses TRBV10-3 and TRBJ2-1, with D uncertain. Looked up from germline, CDR1 is ENHRY and CDR2 is SYGVKD. The CDR3 is 14 amino acids. Trimming removed 3 bases at V and 0 bases at J, with 6 bases between. The CDR3 spells CAISDVSSYNEQFF. In nucleotides, the CDR3 is TGTGCCATCAGTGACGTCAGCTCCTACAATGAGCAGTTCTTC.

The J gene is TRBJ2-3, the V gene TRBV2; D not resolved. Trimming took 5 bases from V and 0 from J, leaving 12 bases between them. Germline loops: CDR1 SNHLY, CDR2 FYNNEI. CDR3 length: 15 residues. CDR3 sequence reads: CASSPWSTSTDTQYF. CDR3 in DNA: TGTGCCAGCAGTCCGTGGAGTACAAGCACAGATACGCAGTATTTT.

The V gene is TRBV18, the J gene TRBJ1-1, with D possibly being TRBD1 (5 bases). The CDR3 totals 15 residues. CDR1 is KGHSH, CDR2 LQKENI, per germline. V dropped 2 bases and J dropped 4 bases, with 14 bases sitting between them. CDR3 DNA sequence: TGTGCCAGCTCACCATTGCAGGGTGAGACCACTGAAGCTTTCTTT. The encoded protein is CASSPLQGETTEAFF.

The V call is TRBV24-1, the J call TRBJ2-7, with a possible D match to TRBD2 (7 bases). The CDR3 is 16 amino acids. Germline lookup yields CDR1 KGHDR and CDR2 SFDVKD. V lost 5 bases to trimming and J lost 2 bases, with 18 bases between them. The CDR3 coding sequence is TGTGCCACCAGTGGAGCCCGGGGGAGGGGGACCTACGAGCAGTACTTC. This encodes CATSGARGRGTYEQYF.

This chain links TRBV27 with TRBJ2-2, with a possible D match to TRBD1 (6 bases). The CDR3 totals 20 residues. Trimming took off 0 bases at V and 3 bases at J, with 23 bases between the two ends. From germline, CDR1 is MNHEY and CDR2 SMNVEV (reference sequence). CDR3 sequence: CASSLSLGQAGARYTGELFF. The CDR3 coding sequence is TGTGCCAGCAGTTTATCGCTAGGGCAGGCAGGGGCGCGGTACACCGGGGAGCTGTTTTTT.

The J gene is TRBJ2-1, the V gene TRBV6-5; a possible D gene is TRBD2 (5 bases). The CDR3 runs 10 residues. Per germline, CDR1 MNHEY and CDR2 SVGAGI. V lost 11 bases, J lost 8 bases, and 10 bases lay in between. The CDR3 region is CASGVHEQFF. The CDR3 coding sequence is TGTGCCTCCGGGGTGCATGAGCAGTTCTTC.

J is TRBJ2-2 and V is TRBV5-1; 7 positions match TRBD1. Germline trimming cut 4 bases from V and 0 bases from J; bases unmatched to any gene: 3. The CDR3 has 15 amino acids. Germline assignment: CDR1 SGHRS and CDR2 YFSETQ. The CDR3 bases are TGCGCCAGCAGCCACGGGACAGCGAACACCGGGGAGCTGTTTTTT. It is translated as CASSHGTANTGELFF.

This clone was seen ten or more times. V and J are TRBV7-9 and TRBJ2-1; 7 positions match TRBD2. V shed 4 bases and J 4 bases; nucleotides not matched to a gene: 10. The germline CDR1 and CDR2 sequences are SEHNR and FQNEAQ (reference sequence). The CDR3 is made up of 16 amino acids. Here the CDR3 reads CASSSEPRGKYNEQFF. The CDR3, as DNA: TGTGCCAGCAGCTCGGAACCGCGGGGGAAATACAATGAGCAGTTCTTC.

The J gene is TRBJ1-4, the V gene TRBV5-4; tentatively, D is TRBD1 (5 bases). The CDR3 covers 14 residues. Germline CDR1 reads SGHNT; CDR2 reads YYREEE (reference sequence). V was clipped by 0 bases and J by 7 bases, with 10 bases between them. CDR3 residues: CASSLAGLSEKLFF. The CDR3, as DNA: TGTGCCAGCAGCTTGGCAGGGTTGAGTGAAAAACTGTTTTTT.

The chain has TRBV4-3 and TRBJ2-1, with D perhaps matching TRBD2 (7 bases). Trimming cost V 3 bases and J 1 base, with 19 bases left between them. Per the germline V gene, CDR1 is LGHNA and CDR2 is YSLEER. This CDR3 region has 18 residues. DNA of the CDR3: TGCGCCAGCAGCCAGAGGGGGGGGGTAGCGGTATCCTACAATGAGCAGTTCTTC. It specifies CASSQRGGVAVSYNEQFF.

The V and J genes are TRBV6-6 and TRBJ1-5, with 10 bases fitting TRBD1. Germline CDR1 reads MNHNY; CDR2 reads SVGAGI (reference sequence). Trimming removed 5 bases from V and 4 bases from J; junction bases left unmatched: 2. This CDR3 is built from 14 residues. The chain's CDR3 is CASSRQGANQPQHF. CDR3 DNA: TGTGCCAGCAGTCGACAGGGGGCGAATCAGCCCCAGCATTTT.

This clone was detected a few times. The CDR3 DNA sequence: TGTGCCTGCGCGGGACAGGGAAATTCACCCCTCCACTTT. It encodes CACAGQGNSPLHF. V gene TRBV30 combines with J gene TRBJ1-6; 9 positions match TRBD1. The germline gives CDR1 GTSNPN, CDR2 SVGIG (reference sequence). V lost 6 bases and J lost 7; bases outside the gene matches: 4. This CDR3 comprises 13 residues.

The V gene is TRBV7-2, the J gene TRBJ1-5, with D perhaps matching TRBD1 (5 bases). The CDR3 length is 14 residues. The V gene's germline CDR1 is SGHTA and CDR2 FQGNSA. V lost 1 base and J 4 bases, leaving 8 bases between the germline ends. CDR3: CASSLVGGNQPQHF. DNA of the CDR3: TGTGCCAGCAGCTTAGTCGGGGGAAATCAGCCCCAGCATTTT.